This TCR beta chain was sequenced in a study of technical replicates of blood from a handful of donors. Germline loops: CDR1 MNHEY, CDR2 SVGAGI. Trimming cost V 1 base and J 5 bases; bases outside gene matches: 1. This CDR3 region has 13 residues. The table came from immunoSEQ multiplex PCR; TCRdb's copy has only in-frame clones and leaves some out. The sample yields just over 95,000 clones, approximately 95% seen once. Specimen: T cells isolated from PBMCs. The gene calls are TRBV6-5 and TRBJ2-5; 7 nucleotides match TRBD2. This sequence was found in a human donor in good health. CDR3 region: CASSYLGGETQYF. For the CDR3, the DNA is TGTGCCAGCAGTTACTTGGGGGGGGAGACCCAGTACTTC.